This T cell receptor beta chain comes out of a study of blood T cell repertoires in COVID-19. Study-wide context: T cells, B-cell-depleted T cells, or PBMCs provided the cDNA or gDNA that served as material.

Assignments of participants to cohorts depended upon their own reported clinical history. Donors of Cohort 3 who recovered were those that had two negative PCRs, clearance, or symptom resolution. CDR1 is KGHSH, CDR2 LQKENI, per germline. Unmatched junction bases numbered 3, after V lost 5 bases and J lost 0 bases. The CDR3 length is 15 residues. Original data processing: Estimates of nucleated cell counts were drawn from the amplification of reference gene primers. Libraries were prepared by immunoSEQ multiplex PCR; TCRdb keeps only in-frame clonotypes and omits some of them. That table supplies the V and J calls and clone size; D and trimming were determined from the DNA. The table shows 150,000 to 200,000 clones, with around 84% occurring only once. In this sample, this clone turned up once. The identical CDR3 is also encoded by other nucleotide sequences in the sample.

This chain joins TRBV18 and TRBJ2-2; 7 nucleotides match TRBD1. Specimen: PBMCs or T cells enriched from blood (not recorded which). The TCR originated in a woman aged 45 to 65 who had recovered from COVID-19. The CDR3 DNA is TGTGCCAGCTCAACCGGGACAGCGAACACCGGGGAGCTGTTTTTT. Translating gives CASSTGTANTGELFF.